What follows are 13 T cell receptor beta chains derived from one specimen sequenced in a study of T cell repertoires in cytomegalovirus infection. MiXCR, applied by TCRdb to the reads, yields one record per CDR3 protein. Among approximately 170,000 distinct CDR3 sequences, about a sixth were seen once, and the ten largest hold under 20%. Sequencing was done on a sample of CD8+ T cells from PBMCs. Receptors were obtained from a human donor in good health (CMV status not recorded). Some clones in this sample may be carry-over from other donors' samples.

The table lists this clonotype with a few counts. The chain couples TRBV11-2 to TRBJ2-1; D is possibly TRBD2 (7 bases). The germline V gene encodes CDR1 SGHAT and CDR2 FQNNGV. There are 16 residues in the CDR3. Trimming removed 2 bases from V and 3 bases from J, with 14 bases in between. The CDR3 bases are TGTGCCAGCAGCTTAAGGTGGGGGGGCTTCTACAATGAGCAGTTCTTC. Protein sequence: CASSLRWGGFYNEQFF.

This clonotype came up a few times. The CDR3 DNA sequence: TGTGCCAGCAGCTTCACAGGGGGCAAAGAGACCCAGTACTTC. This translates into CASSFTGGKETQYF. The J gene is TRBJ2-5, the V gene TRBV7-3; TRBD1 matches 9 bases. There are 14 residues in the CDR3. The germline V gene encodes CDR1 SGHTA and CDR2 FQGTGA. V was clipped by 3 bases and J by 3 bases; unmatched bases: 2.

As to this clonotype: Its ends do not fully match the called genes, so a read error is possible. V is TRBV28 and J is TRBJ2-6; 8 bases agree with TRBD1. The CDR3 loop spans 16 amino acids. The germline CDR1 and CDR2 sequences are MDHEN and SYDVKM. The CDR3 here is CASSLIQGAGANVLTF. CDR3 sequence (DNA): TGTGCCAGCAGTTTAATCCAGGGGGCTGGCGCCAACGTCCTGACTTTC.

The V and J genes are TRBV7-9 and TRBJ2-5; D is uncertain. CDR1 is SEHNR, CDR2 FQNEAQ, per germline (reference sequence). V was cut by 3 bases and J by 4 bases, with 9 bases left in between. The CDR3 is made up of 13 amino acids. The CDR3 is CASSFRLLETQYF. The CDR3 nucleotides read TGTGCCAGCAGCTTTAGACTCCTAGAGACCCAGTACTTC.

CDR3 amino acids: CASRGHYNEQFF. CDR3 bases: TGTGCCAGCAGGGGACACTACAATGAGCAGTTCTTC. This chain links TRBV11-2 with TRBJ2-1; tentatively, D is TRBD1 (6 bases). Between the trimmed V and J ends, which lost 6 bases and 3 bases, there was a span of 6 bases. Germline assignment: CDR1 SGHAT and CDR2 FQNNGV. This CDR3 region has 12 residues.

This clonotype was recorded a few times. This chain links TRBV12-3 or TRBV12-4 with TRBJ2-1; D might be TRBD2 (6 bases). CDR3 length: 17 residues. Trimming took 5 bases from V and 4 from J, leaving 21 bases between them. The CDR3 protein is CASSLPARAGPYNEQFF. DNA for the CDR3: TGTGCCAGCAGTCTTCCCGCCAGGGCGGGACCTTACAATGAGCAGTTCTTC.

The gene calls are TRBV19 and TRBJ2-1, with TRBD2 identical over 10 bases. The CDR3 extends over 15 amino acids. The junction had 4 bases not matched to a gene; V was cut back by 5 bases and J by 3 bases. Germline CDR1 reads LNHDA; CDR2 reads SQIVND (reference sequence). Here the CDR3 reads CASSLAGDSYNEQFF. In DNA form, the CDR3 reads TGTGCCAGTAGTCTAGCGGGAGATAGCTACAATGAGCAGTTCTTC.

This clonotype was seen only a few times. The chain is built from TRBV7-9 and TRBJ2-2, with 8 nucleotides matching TRBD1. After removal of 6 bases from V and 4 bases from J, the junction contained 10 bases not matched to a gene. Germline assignment: CDR1 SEHNR and CDR2 FQNEAQ (reference sequence). This CDR3 has 16 amino acids. In DNA, the CDR3 is TGTGCCAGCAGTCCCTCGGACAGGGTTTCCACCGGGGAGCTGTTTTTT. It yields the protein CASSPSDRVSTGELFF.

The genes are TRBV7-9 and TRBJ1-2, with D unclear. CDR3 length equals 14 residues. Between the trimmed V and J ends, which lost 0 bases and 4 bases, there was a span of 9 bases. The germline V gene encodes CDR1 SEHNR and CDR2 FQNEAQ (reference sequence). The CDR3 DNA is TGTGCCAGCAGCTTAGCCCAGAGAGGCTATGGCTACACCTTC. It is translated as CASSLAQRGYGYTF.

This clonotype was seen a handful of times. This chain joins TRBV6-4 and TRBJ2-2; no firm D call. The germline gives CDR1 MRHNA, CDR2 SNTAGT. V was shortened by 0 bases and J by 0 bases, with 5 bases between the two germline ends. The CDR3 consists of 15 residues. The CDR3 DNA reads TGTGCCAGCAGTGACTCGAGCCCGAACACCGGGGAGCTGTTTTTT. It codes for CASSDSSPNTGELFF.

V and J are TRBV2 and TRBJ2-1; 7 positions agree with TRBD1. V was clipped by 9 bases and J by 4 bases; unmatched bases: 12. Germline-derived CDR1 and CDR2 are SNHLY and FYNNEI. CDR3 length: 15 amino acids. The CDR3 nucleotides are TGTGCCAGTTGGGAACCGGGACAGCAGTACAATGAGCAGTTCTTC. It yields the protein CASWEPGQQYNEQFF.

The table lists this clonotype with a few counts. The chain has TRBV7-9 and TRBJ2-5; 8 bases align to TRBD2. Germline V gene data show CDR1 as SEHNR and CDR2 as FQNEAQ (reference sequence). J lost 4 bases, V lost 5 bases, and 12 bases had no gene match. The CDR3 runs to 16 residues. CDR3 protein: CASSPPGGAGVETQYF. CDR3 sequence (DNA): TGTGCCAGCAGCCCCCCCGGGGGAGCGGGAGTAGAGACCCAGTACTTC.

This chain links TRBV5-4 with TRBJ1-5, with D possibly matching TRBD1 (5 bases). Germline values: CDR1 SGHNT, CDR2 YYREEE (reference sequence). Trimming shortened V by 4 bases and J by 7 bases, and 18 bases separated the two germline ends. The CDR3 consists of 15 residues. DNA for the CDR3: TGTGCCAGCAGCGCGGAGCCGGGACCCGAGCAGCCCCAGCATTTT. Its protein product is CASSAEPGPEQPQHF.